This TCR beta chain stems from a study of T cell clonality in common variable immunodeficiency. The data were produced by immunoSEQ multiplex PCR, yet TCRdb's version contains in-frame clones alone and is incomplete. Sampling found 45,000 to 70,000 clones, none seen once. V shed 5 bases and J shed 4 bases, with 17 bases lying between them. Germline V gene sequence: CDR1 LNHDA, CDR2 SQIVND (reference sequence). This CDR3 is built from 15 residues. This clone has a count of ten or more. The sequence runs out 3 residues before the end of the CDR3; the remainder is reconstructed from the germline J gene. This TCR was recovered from a person between 18 and 75 years old in good health. The sequencing input was peripheral blood mononuclear cells. The V gene is TRBV19, the J gene TRBJ1-1; a weak D match, TRBD1 (5 bases). The CDR3 loop reads CASSLPQRGTTEAFF. The DNA read from the CDR3 is TGTGCCAGTAGTTTGCCTCAGCGGGGGACCACTGAA.